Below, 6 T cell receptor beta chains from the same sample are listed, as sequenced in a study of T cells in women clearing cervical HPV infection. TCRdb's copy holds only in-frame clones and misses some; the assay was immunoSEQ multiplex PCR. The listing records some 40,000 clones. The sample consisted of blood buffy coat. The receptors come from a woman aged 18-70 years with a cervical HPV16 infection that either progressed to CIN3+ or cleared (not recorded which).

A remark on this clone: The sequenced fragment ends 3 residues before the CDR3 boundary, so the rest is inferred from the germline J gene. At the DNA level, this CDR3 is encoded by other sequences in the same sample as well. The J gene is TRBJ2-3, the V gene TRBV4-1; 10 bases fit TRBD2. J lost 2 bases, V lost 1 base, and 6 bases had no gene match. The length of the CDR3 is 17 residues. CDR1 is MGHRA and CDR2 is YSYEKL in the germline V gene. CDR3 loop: CASSQASGRDPTDTQYF. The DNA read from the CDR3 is TGCGCCAGCAGCCAAGCGAGCGGGAGGGATCCCACAGATACG.

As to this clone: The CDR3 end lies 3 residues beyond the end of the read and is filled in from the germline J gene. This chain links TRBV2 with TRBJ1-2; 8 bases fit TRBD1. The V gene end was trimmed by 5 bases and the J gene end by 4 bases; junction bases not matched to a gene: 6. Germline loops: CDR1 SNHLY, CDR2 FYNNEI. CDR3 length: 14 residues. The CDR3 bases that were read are TGTGCCAGCAGTCCAGAAACAGGGGGCTATGGC. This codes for CASSPETGGYG. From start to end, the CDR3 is CASSPETGGYGYTF.

CDR3 protein: CASSQDPRGGYGYTF. The part of the CDR3 DNA that was read is TGTGCCAGCAGCCAAGACCCGAGGGGTGGCTATGGC. The chain employs TRBV3-1 (or the pseudogene TRBV3-2) and TRBJ1-2; D is possibly TRBD1 (5 bases). The CDR3 end is not reached by the read, which stops 3 residues before it; the germline J gene fills it in. The CDR3 length is 15 residues. The V end lost 0 bases, the J end lost 4 bases, and 12 bases lay between the germline ends. Germline V lookup: CDR1 LGHDT, CDR2 YNNKEL (reference sequence).

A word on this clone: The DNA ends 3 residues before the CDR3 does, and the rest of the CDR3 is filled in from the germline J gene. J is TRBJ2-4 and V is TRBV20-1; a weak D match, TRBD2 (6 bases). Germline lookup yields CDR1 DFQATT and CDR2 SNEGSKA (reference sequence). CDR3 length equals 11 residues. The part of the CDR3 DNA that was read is TGCAGTGCTAAATCCAGCGGGATT. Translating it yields CSAKSSGI. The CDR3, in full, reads CSAKSSGIQYF.

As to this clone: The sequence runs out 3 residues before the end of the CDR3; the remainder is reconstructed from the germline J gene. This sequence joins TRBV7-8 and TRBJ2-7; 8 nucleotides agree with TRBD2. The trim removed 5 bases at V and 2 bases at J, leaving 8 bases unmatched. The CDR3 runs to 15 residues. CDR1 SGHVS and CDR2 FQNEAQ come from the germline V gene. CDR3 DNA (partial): TGTGCCAGCAGCCCCCTCGGGGGGGCCCCCTACGAG. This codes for CASSPLGGAPYE. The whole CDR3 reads CASSPLGGAPYEQYF. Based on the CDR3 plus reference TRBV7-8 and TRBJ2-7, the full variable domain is GAGVSQSPRYKVAKRGQDVALRCDPISGHVSLFWYQQALGQGPEFLTYFQNEAQLDKSGLPSDRFFAERPEGSVSTLKIQRTQQEDSAVYLCASSPLGGAPYEQYFGPGTRLTVT.

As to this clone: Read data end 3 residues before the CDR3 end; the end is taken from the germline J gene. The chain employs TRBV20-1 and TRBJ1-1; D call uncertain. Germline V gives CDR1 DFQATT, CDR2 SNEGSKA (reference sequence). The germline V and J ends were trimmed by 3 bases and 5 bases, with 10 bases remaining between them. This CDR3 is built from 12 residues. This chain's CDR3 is CSASTPGTEAFF. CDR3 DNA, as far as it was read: TGCAGTGCTAGTACCCCGGGGACTGAA.